This TCR beta chain is drawn from a study of OX40 agonist ivuxolimab in advanced cancers. The study, taken as a whole, reports: Among the lowest peripheral clonal expansion occurred in 0.1-3.0 mg/kg partial responders.

This clone has only a few counts. Its target is unknown. Systemic immunosuppression or a history of autoimmune disease excluded patients. Generated by immunoSEQ multiplex PCR, the TCRdb table keeps only in-frame clones and is missing some. Of tens of thousands of clones in the sample, approximately 85% were seen once. This clonotype was sampled from an adult with an advanced solid tumor such as melanoma, head and neck, liver or kidney cancer. This material consisted of CD4+ or CD8+ T cells sorted from blood, taken in a trial of the OX40 agonist ivuxolimab.

CDR3 amino acids: CASSLDPNNEQFF. In nucleotides, the CDR3 is TGTGCCAGCAGCTTAGACCCAAACAATGAGCAGTTCTTC. The J gene is TRBJ2-1, the V gene TRBV7-3; D unresolved. This CDR3 is built from 13 residues. Trimming took off 2 bases at V and 5 bases at J, with 7 bases between the two ends. CDR1 is SGHTA, CDR2 FQGTGA, per germline. Complete variable domain (other parts from reference TRBV7-3 and TRBJ2-1): GAGVSQTPSNKVTEKGKYVELRCDPISGHTALYWYRQSLGQGPEFLIYFQGTGAADDSGLPNDRFFAVRPEGSVSTLKIQRTERGDSAVYLCASSLDPNNEQFFGPGTRLTVL.